One TCR beta chain is described in this entry. Its antigen is unknown. This record belongs to a study of T cell responses to AZD1222 COVID-19 vaccine. Study-wide findings and caveats: An increase in Spike-specific TCR breadth and depth was observed after two AZD1222 doses. All repertoire sampling was performed exclusively after the peak T cell response. Clonal diversity was possibly underestimated, and white British individuals and females predominated among donors.

The protocol was immunoSEQ multiplex PCR, while the TCRdb copy is restricted to in-frame clones and leaves out a portion. The data hold roughly 150,000 clones, with around nine tenths observed a single time. The V gene's germline CDR1 is SGHRS and CDR2 YFSETQ. The ends lost 3 bases at V and 2 bases at J; junction bases unmatched: 8. There are 18 residues in the CDR3. Specimen: peripheral blood, collected on day 0 of AZD1222 vaccination. V is TRBV5-1 and J is TRBJ2-2; 12 positions match TRBD2. The sequence was obtained from an adult in good health. The DNA for the CDR3 is TGCGCCAGCAGCTCGAGGGGACTAGCGGGTGGAAACACCGGGGAGCTGTTTTTT. The encoded protein is CASSSRGLAGGNTGELFF.